This T cell receptor beta chain is drawn from a study of blood T cell repertoires in COVID-19. Study background: Nucleic acid was either cDNA or gDNA, and it came from T cells, B-cell-depleted T cells, or PBMCs.

Original processing methods: Estimation of nucleated cell counts relied on the amplification of reference gene primers. The repertoire was sequenced with immunoSEQ multiplex PCR; TCRdb's copy has only in-frame clones and lacks some. The V and J calls and clone size are taken from that table; D and trimming were inferred from the DNA. The table records around 160,000 clones, more than 85% of them present only once. While infection was still active, Seattle patients were enrolled and then followed longitudinally. Germline assignment: CDR1 SNHLY and CDR2 FYNNEI. The CDR3 length is 11 residues. On this clone itself: One end of the junction is discordant with germline, which a read error may explain.

Sequencing was done on a sample of peripheral blood. The gene calls are TRBV2 and TRBJ1-2, with D unresolved. The source is a woman aged 55-69 years with COVID-19, enrolled during active disease. CDR3 sequence reads: CASRDRALFSF. The CDR3 DNA reads as TGTGCCAGCAGAGATAGAGCCCTTTTCTCCTTC.